This T cell receptor beta chain was profiled in a study of cytotoxic CD8 clonotypes in ibrutinib-treated CLL. Study summary: Mean values per sample were 250,000 to 300,000 productive templates and tens of thousands of productive rearrangements.

V dropped 4 bases and J dropped 1 base, with 7 bases sitting between them. This CDR3 region has 13 residues. In germline, CDR1 is LNHDA, CDR2 SQIVND (reference sequence). TCRdb's table, derived via immunoSEQ multiplex PCR, lists solely in-frame clones and lacks some. The sample lists 35,000 to 40,000 clones, 71% occurring once. The V gene is TRBV19, the J gene TRBJ1-1; D call uncertain. The starting material was PBMCs, obtained at disease progression, from a patient treated with ibrutinib. The TCR originated in a human donor with chronic lymphocytic leukemia. CDR3 DNA: TGTGCCAGTAGTAGAGGGTCGAACACTGAAGCTTTCTTT. Residues: CASSRGSNTEAFF.